A single sample is the source of the 4 T cell receptor beta chains below, sequenced in a study of blood T cell repertoires in COVID-19. The protocol was immunoSEQ multiplex PCR, while the TCRdb copy is restricted to in-frame clones and leaves out a portion. This table holds 140,000 to 150,000 clones, about 83% found once. Sequenced: PBMCs or T cells enriched from blood (not recorded which). The source of these receptors is a woman aged 45-59 years with acute COVID-19.

The chain couples TRBV5-8 to TRBJ2-1, with 10 positions matching TRBD2. The CDR3 has 17 residues. Per the germline V gene, CDR1 is SGHTS and CDR2 is YDEGEE. V was pared by 4 bases and J by 9 bases, with 16 bases of the junction left unmatched. The CDR3 spells CASSPLQGLSGRFEQFF. In DNA, the CDR3 is TGTGCCAGCAGCCCGCTTCAGGGGCTTAGCGGGAGGTTTGAGCAGTTCTTC.

This clone has only one observation. This sequence joins TRBV6-6 and TRBJ1-5; D perhaps matches TRBD1 (6 bases). Trimming removed 5 bases at V and 7 bases at J, with 12 bases between. There are 13 residues in the CDR3. Germline values: CDR1 MNHNY, CDR2 SVGAGI (reference sequence). The CDR3 protein is CASSTGQLQPQHF. The CDR3 region has the DNA TGTGCCAGCAGTACCGGACAGTTACAGCCCCAGCATTTT.

There are a few counts of this clone. The V gene is TRBV6-5, the J gene TRBJ2-1; D might be TRBD1 (5 bases). V was cut by 10 bases and J by 5 bases, with 12 bases left in between. The CDR3 is 12 residues long. The germline V gene encodes CDR1 MNHEY and CDR2 SVGAGI. In DNA, the CDR3 is TGTGCCACTGGGGTAGGGGACAATGAGCAGTTCTTC. Translated: CATGVGDNEQFF.

The CDR3 sequence is CASSPQIVGTGAPLHF. In nucleotides, the CDR3 is TGTGCCAGCAGCCCGCAAATCGTCGGGACGGGAGCACCCCTCCACTTT. The chain combines TRBV9 with TRBJ1-6; a weak D match, TRBD1 (5 bases). From germline, CDR1 is SGDLS and CDR2 YYNGEE. This CDR3 region has 16 residues. Trimming shortened V by 4 bases and J by 11 bases, and 22 bases separated the two germline ends.